This T cell receptor (beta chain) was documented in a study of shared clonotypes between healthy human individuals. As for this clone: Its antigen is not identified.

Study-level points and caveats: Researchers sampled only blood; tissue repertoires likely differ. In contrast to clonotypes shared by all four donors, non-shared clonotypes had lower generation probabilities. Rarefaction curves obtained for sorted subsets showed sequencing incomplete despite large depth.

Replicate PCRs from sorted subsets contained about 200 ng DNA, which is roughly 30,000 T cell genomes. The data were produced by immunoSEQ multiplex PCR, yet TCRdb's version contains in-frame clones alone and is incomplete. The data show roughly 1,100,000 clones, around 74% seen once. Germline CDR1 and CDR2: SGDLS and YYNGEE. The CDR3 is 14 amino acids. V lost 2 bases and J 13 bases, leaving 16 bases between the germline ends. The chain employs TRBV9 and TRBJ1-6; a weak D match, TRBD1 (5 bases). The sequence was obtained from a man between 18 and 35 years old in good health. The sample consisted of memory CD4+ T cells sorted from blood. Subset indicated: CD45RA-negative fraction. The CDR3 spells CASSVRDGTLPLHF. CDR3 DNA sequence: TGTGCCAGCAGCGTCCGGGACGGCACTTTGCCCCTCCACTTT.